The 31 T cell receptor beta chains below all came from one sample that was sequenced in a study of control samples from healthy donors and cancer patients. Assay: immunoSEQ multiplex PCR; the TCRdb copy retains only in-frame clones and omits some. The table has some 140,000 clones, roughly nine tenths seen once; the top ten hold roughly 8.7%. Material for sequencing was blood. All receptors come from a woman in her twenties or thirties in good health.

The chain links TRBV15 to TRBJ2-7; D is perhaps TRBD2 (5 bases). Trimming stripped 0 bases from V and 0 bases from J, with 12 bases between. The CDR3 has 16 amino acids. CDR1 and CDR2 from the germline V gene are LNHNV and YYDKDF (reference sequence). The CDR3 nucleotides read TGTGCCACCAGCAGAGATCTACAAGCGGACTCCTACGAGCAGTACTTC. Translating gives CATSRDLQADSYEQYF.

The chain carries TRBV7-2 and TRBJ1-4; D not certain. V was clipped by 3 bases and J by 2 bases, with 7 bases between them. The germline gives CDR1 SGHTA, CDR2 FQGNSA. The CDR3 is made up of 14 amino acids. The CDR3 DNA follows: TGTGCCAGCAGCTTGAGGGTCACTAATGAAAAACTGTTTTTT. This translates into CASSLRVTNEKLFF.

V and J are TRBV20-1 and TRBJ2-4; D ambiguous. V was trimmed by 3 bases and J by 3 bases, leaving 15 bases between them. The CDR3 is made up of 15 amino acids. The germline V gene has CDR1 DFQATT and CDR2 SNEGSKA (reference sequence). The CDR3 DNA sequence: TGCAGTGCTAGTGGTTCAGACGTCGACAAAAACATTCAGTACTTC. This gives the protein CSASGSDVDKNIQYF.

This clone occurred once. The V and J genes are TRBV28 and TRBJ2-7, with 8 nucleotides matching TRBD1. Germline V gene lookup returns CDR1 MDHEN and CDR2 SYDVKM. With 6 bases clipped from V and 5 bases from J, the junction kept 12 bases outside the gene matches. This CDR3 comprises 15 residues. The CDR3 nucleotides are TGTGCCAGCAGCCTCTCGGACAGGGCCCACAACGAGCAGTACTTC. Its protein is CASSLSDRAHNEQYF.

V is TRBV6-5 and J is TRBJ1-1; 8 positions match TRBD1. The ends lost 5 bases at V and 4 bases at J; junction bases unmatched: 3. CDR1 MNHEY and CDR2 SVGAGI come from the germline V gene. CDR3 size: 13 residues. This CDR3 is CASSRQGRTEAFF. The CDR3, as DNA: TGTGCCAGCAGTAGACAGGGGCGCACTGAAGCTTTCTTT.

V gene TRBV9 combines with J gene TRBJ2-5; maybe TRBD2 (6 bases). Deletions cut 2 bases from V and 3 bases from J, with 11 bases between. The V gene's germline CDR1 is SGDLS and CDR2 YYNGEE. The CDR3 extends over 14 amino acids. For the CDR3, the DNA is TGTGCCAGCAGCGTCCCGGGACTGGAAGAGACCCAGTACTTC. This translates into CASSVPGLEETQYF.

The chain links TRBV6-6 to TRBJ1-5; 8 bases are shared with TRBD1. This CDR3 has 15 amino acids. V lost 5 bases to trimming and J lost 4 bases; unmatched junction nucleotides: 7. Germline CDR1 and CDR2: MNHNY and SVGAGI (reference sequence). The CDR3 DNA follows: TGTGCCAGCAGTCATGGACAGGGAGCGAATCAGCCCCAGCATTTT. Protein: CASSHGQGANQPQHF.

Only one count was recorded for this clone. The chain is built from TRBV18 and TRBJ2-7, with a weak D call TRBD1 (5 bases). The CDR3 is made up of 12 amino acids. Germline loops: CDR1 KGHSH, CDR2 LQKENI. V was cut by 1 base and J by 6 bases, with 7 bases left in between. The CDR3, as DNA: TGTGCCAGCTCACCACTAGGGGCCGAGCAGTACTTC. Its translation is CASSPLGAEQYF. Supplemented by reference TRBV18 and TRBJ2-7, the full variable domain reads NAGVMQNPRHLVRRRGQEARLRCSPMKGHSHVYWYRQLPEEGLKFMVYLQKENIIDESGMPKERFSAEFPKEGPSILRIQQVVRGDSAAYFCASSPLGAEQYFGPGTRLTVT.

Worth noting for this clone: The sample has other DNA sequences that encode this CDR3 too. The chain links TRBV11-2 to TRBJ2-7; tentative D call: TRBD1 (6 bases). Germline V gene lookup returns CDR1 SGHAT and CDR2 FQNNGV. The ends were cut back, 6 bases at V and 3 bases at J, with 12 bases in the middle. CDR3 length: 13 amino acids. The CDR3 protein is CASSFGQNYEQYF. Written as DNA, the CDR3 is TGTGCCAGCAGTTTCGGACAGAACTACGAGCAGTACTTC.

In its sample, this clone was seen once. The chain couples TRBV7-9 to TRBJ1-1, with D perhaps TRBD1 (6 bases). This CDR3 is built from 18 residues. CDR1 is SEHNR, CDR2 FQNEAQ, per germline (reference sequence). The germline V and J ends were trimmed by 0 bases and 2 bases, with 19 bases remaining between them. In DNA, the CDR3 is TGTGCCAGCAGCTTAGCGCACCGGCAGGGGAAGGGTAACACTGAAGCTTTCTTT. Translating gives CASSLAHRQGKGNTEAFF.

Only one count was recorded for this clone. This sequence joins TRBV5-1 and TRBJ2-6, with D hard to call. Germline CDR1 reads SGHRS; CDR2 reads YFSETQ. This CDR3 region has 14 residues. The V and J ends lost 3 bases and 2 bases respectively, with 6 bases between them. Here the CDR3 reads CASSYQAGANVLTF. The CDR3 DNA is TGCGCCAGCAGCTACCAGGCTGGGGCCAACGTCCTGACTTTC.

The V gene is TRBV2, the J gene TRBJ1-4; D might be TRBD1 (5 bases). The CDR3 covers 13 residues. Germline CDR1 and CDR2: SNHLY and FYNNEI. The ends were cut back, 3 bases at V and 11 bases at J, with 13 bases in the middle. CDR3 nucleotides: TGTGCCAGCAGTGATCCAAGGTGGGACAAACTGTTTTTT. Amino acid sequence: CASSDPRWDKLFF.

The chain is built from TRBV3-1 (or the pseudogene TRBV3-2) and TRBJ2-2; the match to TRBD2 covers 8 bases. Trimming cost V 3 bases and J 2 bases; bases outside gene matches: 5. The germline CDR1 and CDR2 sequences are LGHDT and YNNKEL (reference sequence). This CDR3 comprises 16 residues. The CDR3 nucleotides read TGTGCCAGCAGCCAGAGGACTAGCCGTAACACCGGGGAGCTGTTTTTT. It yields the protein CASSQRTSRNTGELFF.

This chain connects TRBV2 to TRBJ1-6; 7 positions agree with TRBD1. CDR1 and CDR2 (germline): SNHLY, FYNNEI. The J segment lost 7 bases and the V segment lost 3 bases, leaving 9 bases of the junction unmatched. CDR3 length equals 16 residues. The CDR3 region is CASSDPRQGFNSPLHF. As DNA, the CDR3 is TGTGCCAGCAGTGATCCCCGACAGGGTTTCAATTCACCCCTCCACTTT.

As regards this clone: An end of the junction differs from the germline gene, which may be a read error. This chain uses TRBV19 with TRBJ1-1, with a weak D call TRBD1 (5 bases). Germline lookup yields CDR1 LNHDA and CDR2 SQIVND (reference sequence). This CDR3 has 14 amino acids. The CDR3 coding sequence is TGTGCCAGTACTATAGGGGCAGTGAACACTGAAGCTTTCTTT. Translation: CASTIGAVNTEAFF.

The V and J genes are TRBV28 and TRBJ2-7; 8 bases align to TRBD1. CDR3 length: 15 amino acids. Germline loops: CDR1 MDHEN, CDR2 SYDVKM. Unmatched junction bases numbered 14, after V lost 7 bases and J lost 6 bases. The CDR3 sequence: CASTWTGNRASEQYF. In DNA form, the CDR3 reads TGTGCCAGCACCTGGACAGGGAACAGGGCCAGCGAGCAGTACTTC.

V usage is TRBV7-9 and J usage is TRBJ2-3; D is possibly TRBD2 (5 bases). This CDR3 is built from 16 residues. V gave up 5 bases and J gave up 4 bases, with 19 bases separating them. Germline assignment: CDR1 SEHNR and CDR2 FQNEAQ (reference sequence). The CDR3, as DNA: TGTGCCAGCAGCCCCCGGATAGGTGGGAGTGCAGATACGCAGTATTTT. Residues: CASSPRIGGSADTQYF.

The gene calls are TRBV11-2 and TRBJ2-7, with 9 positions matching TRBD1. J lost 2 bases, V lost 5 bases, and 7 bases had no gene match. The CDR3 extends over 15 amino acids. Germline V gives CDR1 SGHAT, CDR2 FQNNGV. CDR3 coding DNA: TGTGCCAGCAGCCTATCACAGGGGGCGGCCTACGAGCAGTACTTC. Translated: CASSLSQGAAYEQYF.

The chain recombines TRBV3-1 (or the pseudogene TRBV3-2) with TRBJ1-3; D may be TRBD1 (5 bases). Germline values: CDR1 LGHDT, CDR2 YNNKEL (reference sequence). The CDR3 extends over 18 amino acids. Trimming cost V 0 bases and J 0 bases, with 15 bases left between them. CDR3 coding DNA: TGTGCCAGCAGCCAAGATAGAGGGATAGGGGCCTCTGGAAACACCATATATTTT. Translation gives CASSQDRGIGASGNTIYF.

V gene TRBV7-3 combines with J gene TRBJ2-1; no clear D gene. Per the germline V gene, CDR1 is SGHTA and CDR2 is FQGTGA. This CDR3 region has 15 residues. Deletions cut 5 bases from V and 1 base from J, with 12 bases between. In DNA, the CDR3 is TGTGCCAGCAGCCTATATCAGAGTTCCTACAATGAGCAGTTCTTC. Amino acids: CASSLYQSSYNEQFF.

CDR3 DNA: TGCGCCAGCAGCGGAGGGGTCGCTGGGGCCAACGTCCTGACTTTC. Protein sequence: CASSGGVAGANVLTF. J is TRBJ2-6 and V is TRBV5-1; perhaps TRBD2 as D (6 bases). Trimming stripped 4 bases from V and 2 bases from J, with 10 bases between. This CDR3 has 15 amino acids. CDR1 and CDR2 from the germline V gene are SGHRS and YFSETQ.

This chain joins TRBV29-1 and TRBJ2-6, with D possibly being TRBD1 (6 bases). The CDR3 contains 14 residues. Germline lookup yields CDR1 SQVTM and CDR2 ANQGSEA. The V end was cut by 4 bases, the J end by 2 bases, with 9 bases between. CDR3 coding DNA: TGCAGCGTTGGCAGGGGAGCTGGGGCCAACGTCCTGACTTTC. Encoded protein: CSVGRGAGANVLTF.

J is TRBJ1-5 and V is TRBV27, with D maybe TRBD1 (6 bases). Germline V gives CDR1 MNHEY, CDR2 SMNVEV (reference sequence). This CDR3 region has 15 residues. Trimming stripped 6 bases from V and 6 bases from J, with 18 bases between. This CDR3 is CASSLGGGGGQPQHF. The CDR3 region has the DNA TGTGCCAGCAGCCTTGGGGGGGGCGGGGGTCAGCCCCAGCATTTT.

This chain connects TRBV20-1 to TRBJ1-1; D may be TRBD1 (5 bases). The germline V and J ends were trimmed by 3 bases and 3 bases, with 8 bases remaining between them. Germline values: CDR1 DFQATT, CDR2 SNEGSKA (reference sequence). This CDR3 is built from 12 residues. CDR3 region: CSASRGDTEAFF. CDR3 sequence (DNA): TGCAGTGCTAGTAGAGGGGACACTGAAGCTTTCTTT.

The genes are TRBV27 and TRBJ2-7; TRBD1 is a possible D gene (6 bases). Trimming took 1 base from V and 2 from J, leaving 15 bases between them. The V gene's germline CDR1 is MNHEY and CDR2 SMNVEV (reference sequence). The CDR3 loop spans 16 amino acids. DNA for the CDR3: TGTGCCAGCAGTTTATACCCTCGACAGGCCCCCTACGAGCAGTACTTC. This encodes CASSLYPRQAPYEQYF.

The chain couples TRBV5-1 to TRBJ1-4, with 7 bases aligning to TRBD1. CDR1 is SGHRS, CDR2 YFSETQ, per germline. The CDR3 consists of 18 residues. After removal of 0 bases from V and 0 bases from J, the junction contained 8 bases not matched to a gene. CDR3 sequence reads: CASSLDGTAYTTNEKLFF. CDR3 bases: TGCGCCAGCAGCTTGGACGGGACAGCGTACACAACTAATGAAAAACTGTTTTTT.

This sequence joins TRBV5-6 and TRBJ1-3; D gene ambiguous. V was shortened by 0 bases and J by 0 bases, with 10 bases between the two germline ends. Germline V gene data show CDR1 as SGHDT and CDR2 as YYEEEE. CDR3 size: 16 residues. CDR3 residues: CASSLGSPTSGNTIYF. CDR3 in DNA: TGTGCCAGCAGCTTGGGATCACCAACCTCTGGAAACACCATATATTTT.

The V gene is TRBV11-2, the J gene TRBJ2-5; no clear D. The germline V gene has CDR1 SGHAT and CDR2 FQNNGV. CDR3 length equals 14 residues. Trimming took 1 base from V and 5 from J, leaving 11 bases between them. Here the CDR3 reads CASSLGVAGETQYF. The DNA for the CDR3 is TGTGCCAGCAGCTTAGGTGTAGCCGGGGAGACCCAGTACTTC.

V usage is TRBV19 and J usage is TRBJ1-1; TRBD1 aligns across 7 bases. V dropped 7 bases and J dropped 5; count of bases not matched to a gene: 10. The germline gives CDR1 LNHDA, CDR2 SQIVND (reference sequence). The CDR3 totals 14 residues. The CDR3 loop reads CASTLQGMRTEAFF. The CDR3 DNA reads as TGTGCCAGTACCCTACAGGGGATGAGGACTGAAGCTTTCTTT.

The chain has TRBV5-6 and TRBJ2-3; 8 bases are a match to TRBD2. Germline CDR1 is SGHDT and CDR2 is YYEEEE. The CDR3 contains 15 residues. V was pared by 7 bases and J by 3 bases, with 10 bases of the junction left unmatched. The CDR3 coding sequence is TGTGCCAGCTGGGGGAAGAGCGGGAGTACAGATACGCAGTATTTT. This codes for CASWGKSGSTDTQYF.

This sequence joins TRBV28 and TRBJ2-6, with D unclear. The germline V gene encodes CDR1 MDHEN and CDR2 SYDVKM. Trimming stripped 5 bases from V and 0 bases from J, with 5 bases between. CDR3 length equals 14 residues. In DNA form, the CDR3 reads TGTGCCAGCAGTCTCCCCTCTGGGGCCAACGTCCTGACTTTC. Translated: CASSLPSGANVLTF.